The 4 T cell receptor beta chains below were found in one sample sequenced in a study of blood T cells in healthy people across ages. Next came a second PCR, run for about 6 to 12 cycles, which used a sample-barcoded 5' primer along with a J-beta primer mix. MiXCR was run by TCRdb on the 5' RACE reads, yielding one entry per CDR3 protein. Among approximately 1,000,000 distinct CDR3 sequences listed, around two fifths were seen once. The material sequenced was blood. Source of these receptors: a man aged 18 to 35 in good health.

This clonotype was seen once. J is TRBJ1-4 and V is TRBV10-3, with a tentative D call TRBD1 (5 bases). V gave up 4 bases and J gave up 1 base, with 10 bases separating them. The CDR3 spans 15 residues. Germline loops: CDR1 ENHRY, CDR2 SYGVKD. The CDR3 nucleotides are TGTGCCATCAGTGCAGACGGGGGAACTAATGAAAAACTGTTTTTT. Protein product: CAISADGGTNEKLFF.

This clonotype turned up a few times. This chain joins TRBV20-1 and TRBJ1-1; D gene unclear. Germline V gene data show CDR1 as DFQATT and CDR2 as SNEGSKA (reference sequence). This CDR3 has 15 residues. The CDR3 DNA sequence: TGCACCGCAGTACTTTTGACATCCTCGAACACTGAAGCTTTCTTT. It codes for CTAVLLTSSNTEAFF.

Regarding this clonotype: A read error is possible here, since a much larger clone lies one base away. This chain joins TRBV4-2 and TRBJ2-3, with a possible D match to TRBD1 (5 bases). Per germline, CDR1 LGHNA and CDR2 YNFKEQ. The CDR3 has 14 amino acids. Trimming pared 8 bases from V and 3 bases from J, leaving 15 bases between. CDR3 nucleotides: TGTGCCAGCCAGGGAAGGGTTGTAACAGATACGCAGTATTTT. It specifies CASQGRVVTDTQYF.

The V call is TRBV6-4, the J call TRBJ2-1; 8 positions match TRBD1. V lost 4 bases to trimming and J lost 1 base; unmatched junction nucleotides: 6. Germline V CDR1 and CDR2: MRHNA, SNTAGT. The CDR3 spans 16 residues. CDR3 coding DNA: TGTGCCAGCAGTGCAGGACAGGGTATGTCCTACAATGAGCAGTTCTTC. Its translation: CASSAGQGMSYNEQFF.